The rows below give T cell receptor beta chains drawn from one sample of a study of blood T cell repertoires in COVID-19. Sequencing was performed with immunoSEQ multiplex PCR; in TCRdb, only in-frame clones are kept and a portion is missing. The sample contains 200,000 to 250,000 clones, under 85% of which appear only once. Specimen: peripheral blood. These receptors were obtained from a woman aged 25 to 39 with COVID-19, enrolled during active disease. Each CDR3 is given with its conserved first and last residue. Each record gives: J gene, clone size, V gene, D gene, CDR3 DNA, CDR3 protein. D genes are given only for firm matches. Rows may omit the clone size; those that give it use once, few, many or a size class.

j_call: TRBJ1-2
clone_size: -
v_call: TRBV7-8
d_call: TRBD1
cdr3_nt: TGTGCCAGCAGCTTAGGCCCGCGACAGGGGGCGAATGGCTACACCTTC
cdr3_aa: CASSLGPRQGANGYTF

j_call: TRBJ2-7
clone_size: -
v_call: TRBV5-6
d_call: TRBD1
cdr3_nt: TGTGCCAGCAGCTCGGATGGGACAGGGGGCTACGAGCAGTACTTC
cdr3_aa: CASSSDGTGGYEQYF

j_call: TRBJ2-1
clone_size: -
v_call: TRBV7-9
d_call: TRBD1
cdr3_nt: TGTGCCAGCAGTTCCGGGACAGGGGTACTCTTTGAGCAGTTCTTC
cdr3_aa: CASSSGTGVLFEQFF

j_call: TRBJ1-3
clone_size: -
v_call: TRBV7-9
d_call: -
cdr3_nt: TGTGCCAGCAGTTTGTCAGGGCAGGGCGCTGGAAACACCATATATTTT
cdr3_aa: CASSLSGQGAGNTIYF

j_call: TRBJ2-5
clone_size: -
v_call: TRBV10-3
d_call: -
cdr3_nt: TGTGCCATCAGGCCGGGGGAGGCGTCGTTCGAGACCCAGTACTTC
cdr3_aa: CAIRPGEASFETQYF

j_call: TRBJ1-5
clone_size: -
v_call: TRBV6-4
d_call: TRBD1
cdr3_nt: TGTGCCAGCAGTGATAGGGACAGGAGCAATCAGCCCCAGCATTTT
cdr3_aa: CASSDRDRSNQPQHF

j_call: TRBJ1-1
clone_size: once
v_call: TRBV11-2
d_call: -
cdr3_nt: TGTGCCAGCAGCTTAGACAGGGGTGGGAACACTGAAGCTTTCTTT
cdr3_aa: CASSLDRGGNTEAFF

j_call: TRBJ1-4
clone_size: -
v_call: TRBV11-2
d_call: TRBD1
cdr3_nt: TGTGCCAGCAGCGGGACAGATCCAAATGAAAAACTGTTTTTT
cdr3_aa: CASSGTDPNEKLFF

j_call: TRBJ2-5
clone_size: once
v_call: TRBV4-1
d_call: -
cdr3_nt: TGCGCCAGCAGCCACGCCTCTAGGAGTCAAGAGACCCAGTACTTC
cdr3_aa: CASSHASRSQETQYF

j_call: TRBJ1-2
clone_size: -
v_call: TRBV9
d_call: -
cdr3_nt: TGTGCCAGCAGCGTAGAAGAGGGCGGGCGTGGCTACACCTTC
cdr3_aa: CASSVEEGGRGYTF

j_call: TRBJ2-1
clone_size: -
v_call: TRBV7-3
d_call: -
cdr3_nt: TGTGCCAGCAGCCCGCTCGGGGGTGGTGCGGATGAGCAGTTCTTC
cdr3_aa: CASSPLGGGADEQFF

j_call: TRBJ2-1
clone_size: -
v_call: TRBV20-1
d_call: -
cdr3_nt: TGCAGTGCTAGTATGCCCCGACAGCCCTACAATTTAAAGCAGTTCTTC
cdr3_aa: CSASMPRQPYNLKQFF

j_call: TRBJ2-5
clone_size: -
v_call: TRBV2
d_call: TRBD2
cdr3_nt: TGTGCCAGCAGGCGGACTAGCGGGGGACAAGAGACCCAGTACTTC
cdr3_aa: CASRRTSGGQETQYF

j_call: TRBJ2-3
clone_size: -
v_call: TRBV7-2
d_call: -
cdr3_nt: TGTGCCAGCAGCTTAGCTTCCCTTAGCGTTAGCACAGATACGCAGTATTTT
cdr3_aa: CASSLASLSVSTDTQYF

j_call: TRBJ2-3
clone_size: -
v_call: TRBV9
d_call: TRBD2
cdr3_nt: TGTGCCAGCAGCGTAGGGCGGGGGGCGCCCACAGATACGCAGTATTTT
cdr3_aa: CASSVGRGAPTDTQYF

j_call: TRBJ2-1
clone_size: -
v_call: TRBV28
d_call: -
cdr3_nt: TGTGCCAGCAGTCATATGGGGGGACCCCACAATGAGCAGTTCTTC
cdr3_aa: CASSHMGGPHNEQFF

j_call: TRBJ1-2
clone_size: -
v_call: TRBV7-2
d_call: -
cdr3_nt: TGTGCCAGCAGCTTTTTGGACACGAATGGCTACACCTTC
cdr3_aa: CASSFLDTNGYTF